The clone carrying this TCR beta chain was seen many times. Its antigen is currently unknown. MiXCR was run by TCRdb on the 5' RACE reads, yielding one entry per CDR3 protein. Found here are 250,000 to 300,000 distinct CDR3 sequences, around 19% of them singletons; the top ten hold less than 9%. This CDR3 is built from 15 residues. Germline CDR1 and CDR2: MNHEY and SVGAGI. The trim removed 2 bases at V and 5 bases at J, leaving 6 bases unmatched. The sample comes from a study of CD8 T cells in ankylosing spondylitis. Overall study findings and caveats: Disease-linked clones were CD8+ and relatively rare in peripheral blood. About 8 highly homologous variants formed a TCR beta motif that appeared characteristic of ankylosing spondylitis blood. Earlier literature documents some of the motif variants in reactive arthritis synovial fluid and blood.

The chain employs TRBV6-5 and TRBJ2-5; 9 nucleotides line up with TRBD2. The sample consisted of blood, either unsorted or a sorted T cell fraction (not recorded which). The receptor comes from a male donor with ankylosing spondylitis or in good health (not recorded which). This CDR3 is CASSYGGGAGETQYF. CDR3 nucleotide sequence: TGTGCCAGCAGTTACGGCGGGGGGGCCGGGGAGACCCAGTACTTC.